These 18 T cell receptor beta chains were sequenced from one sample in a study of cytomegalovirus exposure and HLA in healthy donors. 13 Jbeta primers and 60 Vbeta primers were used for the PCR. Method: immunoSEQ multiplex PCR; TCRdb's copy keeps in-frame clones and lacks some. In the table there are 150,000 to 200,000 clones, over 80% of which are singletons. The sequenced sample consisted of PBMCs. These receptors were taken from a girl between 5 and 17 years old in good health and CMV-seropositive.

The V and J genes are TRBV7-9 and TRBJ1-4; D may be TRBD1 (6 bases). The CDR3 has 18 amino acids. Trimming took off 3 bases at V and 1 base at J, with 18 bases between the two ends. Germline CDR1 SEHNR, CDR2 FQNEAQ (reference sequence). The DNA for the CDR3 is TGTGCCAGCAGCTTCCTCCGGGGGGGGCGAGGAACTAATGAAAAACTGTTTTTT. Amino acid sequence: CASSFLRGGRGTNEKLFF.

The chain couples TRBV29-1 to TRBJ1-3, with 8 bases matching TRBD1. The CDR3 has 14 amino acids. The V gene's germline CDR1 is SQVTM and CDR2 ANQGSEA. V shed 5 bases, J shed 7 bases, and the junction held 10 bases outside the gene matches. CDR3 DNA: TGCAGCGTTCAGGACAGGGAGATATCCAACACCATATATTTT. Amino acids: CSVQDREISNTIYF.

The CDR3 DNA reads as TGTGCCAGCTCCAAACGGGGACAGGGGGCCAACACTGAAGCTTTCTTT. It translates to CASSKRGQGANTEAFF. V gene TRBV2 combines with J gene TRBJ1-1, with 12 bases that match TRBD1. Unmatched junction bases numbered 9, after V lost 8 bases and J lost 2 bases. Germline V gives CDR1 SNHLY, CDR2 FYNNEI. This CDR3 contains 16 residues.

This chain uses TRBV11-3 with TRBJ2-1, with 10 bases fitting TRBD2. Germline assignment: CDR1 SGHNT and CDR2 YENEEA. The CDR3 has 12 residues. V lost 4 bases and J lost 12; bases outside the gene matches: 3. This CDR3 reads CASSSSSGRQFF. For the CDR3, the DNA is TGTGCCAGCAGCTCGTCTAGCGGGAGGCAGTTCTTC. Full variable domain (remainder filled in from reference TRBV11-3 and TRBJ2-1): EAGVVQSPRYKIIEKKQPVAFWCNPISGHNTLYWYLQNLGQGPELLIRYENEEAVDDSQLPKDRFSAERLKGVDSTLKIQPAELGDSAVYLCASSSSSGRQFFGPGTRLTVL.

This chain uses TRBV7-9 with TRBJ2-4, with 8 positions matching TRBD1. The CDR3 runs to 19 residues. Per germline, CDR1 SEHNR and CDR2 FQNEAQ (reference sequence). V lost 1 base to trimming and J lost 1 base; unmatched junction nucleotides: 12. The CDR3 DNA follows: TGTGCCAGCAGCTTAGGAGGGACAGGTCTCCTTTCGGCCAAAAACATTCAGTACTTC. The encoded protein is CASSLGGTGLLSAKNIQYF.

J is TRBJ2-7 and V is TRBV27, with D perhaps TRBD1 (6 bases). V was clipped by 3 bases and J by 2 bases, with 11 bases between them. The CDR3 is 14 amino acids. In germline, CDR1 is MNHEY, CDR2 SMNVEV (reference sequence). CDR3 coding DNA: TGTGCCAGCAGTTTCTCGCAGGGGCCCTACGAGCAGTACTTC. Its translation is CASSFSQGPYEQYF.

The chain links TRBV7-2 to TRBJ2-1, with 8 bases aligning to TRBD2. Germline V gene data show CDR1 as SGHTA and CDR2 as FQGNSA. The CDR3 is made up of 15 amino acids. V lost 3 bases, J lost 0 bases, and 1 base stayed unmatched. The CDR3 reads CASSLTSDSYNEQFF. The CDR3 bases are TGTGCCAGCAGCTTGACTAGCGACTCCTACAATGAGCAGTTCTTC. The variable domain in full, with the rest retrieved from reference TRBV7-2 and TRBJ2-1, is GAGVSQSPSNKVTEKGKDVELRCDPISGHTALYWYRQSLGQGLEFLIYFQGNSAPDKSGLPSDRFSAERTGGSVSTLTIQRTQQEDSAVYLCASSLTSDSYNEQFFGPGTRLTVL.

The chain links TRBV5-6 to TRBJ1-5, with TRBD1 identical over 7 bases. The CDR3 totals 13 residues. Per germline, CDR1 SGHDT and CDR2 YYEEEE. The trim removed 4 bases at V and 5 bases at J, leaving 3 bases unmatched. The CDR3 DNA sequence: TGTGCCAGCAGCACCGGACAGGATCAGCCCCAGCATTTT. Translation gives CASSTGQDQPQHF.

V and J are TRBV2 and TRBJ2-7; 7 bases are shared with TRBD2. Germline values: CDR1 SNHLY, CDR2 FYNNEI. V dropped 3 bases and J dropped 4; count of bases not matched to a gene: 6. This CDR3 has 14 amino acids. CDR3 nucleotide sequence: TGTGCCAGCAGTGATCACGGGGGGATATACGAGCAGTACTTC. Translated: CASSDHGGIYEQYF.

This clone was seen once. One end of the junction does not line up with germline, which may come from a read error. This sequence joins TRBV7-7 and TRBJ2-7; 8 bases match TRBD1. The CDR3 is made up of 15 amino acids. Germline CDR1 SSHAT, CDR2 FNYEAQ (reference sequence). Here the CDR3 reads CASSSTGQGHYEQYF. The CDR3 nucleotides are TGTGCTAGCAGCTCTACCGGACAGGGCCACTACGAGCAGTACTTC.

The chain links TRBV18 to TRBJ1-1; the D is unclear. Germline V gene lookup returns CDR1 KGHSH and CDR2 LQKENI. There are 14 residues in the CDR3. V shed 5 bases and J shed 2 bases, with 12 bases lying between them. The CDR3 is CASSFREGNTEAFF. In nucleotides, the CDR3 is TGTGCCAGCTCATTCCGTGAGGGTAACACTGAAGCTTTCTTT.

The CDR3 coding sequence is TGTGCCAGCAGCACCCGGGACAAACTCCAAGAGACCCAGTACTTC. It specifies CASSTRDKLQETQYF. The genes are TRBV6-5 and TRBJ2-5; possibly TRBD1 for D (6 bases). Germline-derived CDR1 and CDR2 are MNHEY and SVGAGI. The CDR3 spans 15 residues. V lost 6 bases, J lost 1 base, and 15 bases lay in between.

The V call is TRBV7-2, the J call TRBJ1-1, with 7 bases that match TRBD1. The V segment lost 2 bases and the J segment 4 bases; nucleotides outside the gene matches: 1. Germline V gene data show CDR1 as SGHTA and CDR2 as FQGNSA. The CDR3 has 13 residues. The chain's CDR3 is CASSLTGVTEAFF. CDR3 coding DNA: TGTGCCAGCAGCTTAACAGGGGTCACTGAAGCTTTCTTT.

V usage is TRBV5-1 and J usage is TRBJ2-3; 7 nucleotides line up with TRBD1. Germline loops: CDR1 SGHRS, CDR2 YFSETQ. The CDR3 is made up of 14 amino acids. V lost 4 bases, J lost 3 bases, and 5 bases stayed unmatched. The CDR3 DNA follows: TGCGCCAGCAGCCTTGGGACAGCAACAGATACGCAGTATTTT. This gives the protein CASSLGTATDTQYF.

Worth noting for this clone: The sample holds other DNA sequences that translate to the same CDR3. The chain recombines TRBV19 with TRBJ2-1; 12 bases line up with TRBD2. V shed 8 bases, J shed 4 bases, and the junction held 6 bases outside the gene matches. CDR3 length: 15 residues. The germline V gene has CDR1 LNHDA and CDR2 SQIVND (reference sequence). This chain's CDR3 is CASSMTSGSYNEQFF. DNA of the CDR3: TGTGCCAGTTCTATGACTAGCGGGAGTTACAATGAGCAGTTCTTC. Drawing the rest from reference TRBV19 and TRBJ2-1, the complete variable domain is DGGITQSPKYLFRKEGQNVTLSCEQNLNHDAMYWYRQDPGQGLRLIYYSQIVNDFQKGDIAEGYSVSREKKESFPLTVTSAQKNPTAFYLCASSMTSGSYNEQFFGPGTRLTVL.

V is TRBV2 and J is TRBJ1-5; D is perhaps TRBD1 (5 bases). CDR3 length: 15 residues. Trimming removed 6 bases at V and 0 bases at J, with 12 bases between. CDR1 SNHLY and CDR2 FYNNEI come from the germline V gene. CDR3: CASSQGWGSNQPQHF. CDR3 DNA sequence: TGTGCCAGCAGCCAGGGCTGGGGTAGCAATCAGCCCCAGCATTTT.

The V and J genes are TRBV30 and TRBJ1-2; D is unclear. Trimming cost V 8 bases and J 8 bases, with 15 bases left between them. Germline CDR1 reads GTSNPN; CDR2 reads SVGIG (reference sequence). The CDR3 has 11 amino acids. CDR3 protein: CAGSPRGGYTF. The CDR3 DNA sequence: TGTGCCGGTTCCCCGAGAGGGGGCTACACCTTC.

This chain links TRBV6-1 with TRBJ2-7; D is unresolved. The V end lost 11 bases, the J end lost 7 bases, and 21 bases lay between the germline ends. CDR3 size: 13 residues. Germline CDR1 is MNHNS and CDR2 is SASEGT. CDR3 in DNA: TGTGCCCTTCACCGACTGGTTCTATCAGAGCAGTACTTC. This codes for CALHRLVLSEQYF.